Following are 16 T cell receptor beta chains from one sample sequenced in a study of blood T cells in healthy people across ages. For the second PCR, which ran for about 6 to 11 cycles, a sample-barcoded 5' primer and a J-beta primer mix were used. Each CDR3 protein gets one entry after TCRdb re-called the 5' RACE reads with MiXCR. The table shows around 1,000,000 distinct CDR3 sequences, with under 30% occurring only once. These data also formed part of another study, on T cells of mothers and their children.

Sequenced material: blood. These receptors were taken from a girl aged 2 to 10 in good health.

The chain carries TRBV12-3 or TRBV12-4 and TRBJ2-5, with TRBD1 matching 10 bases. The J segment lost 1 base and the V segment lost 6 bases, leaving 11 bases of the junction unmatched. The CDR3 covers 17 residues. CDR3: CASSKTGQGGSQETQYF. The CDR3 nucleotides are TGTGCCAGCAGCAAAACTGGACAGGGGGGTAGCCAAGAGACCCAGTACTTC.

The chain combines TRBV5-4 with TRBJ2-4; a weak D match, TRBD1 (6 bases). V lost 4 bases, J lost 8 bases, and 16 bases lay in between. Looked up from germline, CDR1 is SGHNT and CDR2 is YYREEE (reference sequence). The CDR3 consists of 14 residues. The chain's CDR3 is CASSPGHLGDIQYF. The CDR3 DNA reads as TGTGCCAGCAGCCCGGGACACTTAGGGGACATTCAGTACTTC.

This clonotype was observed a few times. The CDR3 bases are TGCAGTGTACAACCTCCCGGACAGTATAATGAAAAACTGTTTTTT. Amino acids: CSVQPPGQYNEKLFF. J is TRBJ1-4 and V is TRBV20-1, with D possibly matching TRBD1 (6 bases). The CDR3 is 15 amino acids. V was clipped by 7 bases and J by 4 bases, with 19 bases between them. The V gene's germline CDR1 is DFQATT and CDR2 SNEGSKA (reference sequence).

This clonotype turned up a few times. This chain connects TRBV6-2 or TRBV6-3 to TRBJ1-1; TRBD1 matches 9 bases. The CDR3 contains 14 residues. Trimming removed 7 bases from V and 5 bases from J; junction bases left unmatched: 8. The germline CDR1 and CDR2 sequences are MNHEY and SVGEGT. The DNA of the CDR3 is TGTGCCAGCACGCTGGGACAGGGATGGACTGAAGCTTTCTTT. Amino acid sequence: CASTLGQGWTEAFF.

CDR3 nucleotide sequence: TGTGCCAGCAGTTTTTTCCTAGCAGATGTCTACGAGCAGTACTTC. Its protein product is CASSFFLADVYEQYF. The chain uses TRBV12-3 or TRBV12-4 and TRBJ2-7, with D possibly being TRBD2 (5 bases). This CDR3 is built from 15 residues. Trimming took 3 bases from V and 3 from J, leaving 15 bases between them.

Only a few counts were recorded for this clonotype. The genes are TRBV14 and TRBJ1-2; D is undetermined. The CDR3 is 15 amino acids. V lost 0 bases to trimming and J lost 10 bases, with 18 bases between them. Germline V gives CDR1 SGHDN, CDR2 FVKESK. CDR3 bases: TGTGCCAGCAGCCAAGATATAGAGTCCTCCCGGGACTACACCTTC. This codes for CASSQDIESSRDYTF. Looking up the rest from reference TRBV14 and TRBJ1-2 gives the full variable domain: EAGVTQFPSHSVIEKGQTVTLRCDPISGHDNLYWYRRVMGKEIKFLLHFVKESKQDESGMPNNRFLAERTGGTYSTLKVQPAELEDSGVYFCASSQDIESSRDYTFGSGTRLTVV.

This clonotype was seen more than once but under ten times. The V and J genes are TRBV12-5 and TRBJ1-2; 7 nucleotides align to TRBD1. Germline V gives CDR1 LGHNT, CDR2 FRNRAP. V was clipped by 2 bases and J by 2 bases; unmatched bases: 2. This CDR3 spans 14 amino acids. CDR3 DNA sequence: TGTGCTAGTGGTTTGACAGGGGTCAACTATGGCTACACCTTC. Amino acids: CASGLTGVNYGYTF.

The table lists this clonotype with a few counts. The rearrangement links TRBV20-1 to TRBJ2-1, with TRBD2 as a possible D gene (6 bases). Germline values: CDR1 DFQATT, CDR2 SNEGSKA (reference sequence). V was trimmed by 0 bases and J by 8 bases, leaving 17 bases between them. The CDR3 is 15 amino acids. The CDR3 DNA reads as TGCAGTGCTAGAGATGAGGAGGGAGCAGACTATGAGCAGTTCTTC. The encoded protein is CSARDEEGADYEQFF.

This clonotype was seen a handful of times. The chain employs TRBV20-1 and TRBJ2-5; TRBD1 aligns across 7 bases. The CDR3 loop spans 17 amino acids. The germline gives CDR1 DFQATT, CDR2 SNEGSKA (reference sequence). J was trimmed by 1 base and V by 0 bases; bases with no gene match: 11. The CDR3 coding sequence is TGCAGTGCTAGAGACTCGGACAGGCTCGCCTTCCAAGAGACCCAGTACTTC. Amino acids: CSARDSDRLAFQETQYF.

This clonotype was observed a few times. This sequence joins TRBV12-3 or TRBV12-4 and TRBJ2-7; tentatively, D is TRBD1 (5 bases). CDR3 size: 12 residues. Trimming took 8 bases from V and 1 from J, leaving 9 bases between them. CDR3 amino acids: CASARTSYEQYF. The CDR3 DNA sequence: TGTGCCAGCGCCCGGACATCCTACGAGCAGTACTTC.

V and J are TRBV12-3 or TRBV12-4 and TRBJ1-1; D ambiguous. CDR3 length: 14 amino acids. The ends were cut back, 6 bases at V and 1 base at J, with 12 bases in the middle. The CDR3 loop is CASSTNPRNTEAFF. The CDR3 region has the DNA TGTGCCAGCAGCACTAACCCCCGGAACACTGAAGCTTTCTTT.

The V gene is TRBV7-6, the J gene TRBJ2-5; D remains unclear. The CDR3 has 13 amino acids. CDR1 and CDR2 from the germline V gene are SGHVS and FNYEAQ. Trimming took off 0 bases at V and 7 bases at J, with 9 bases between the two ends. The CDR3: CASSLASRGTQYF. CDR3 sequence (DNA): TGTGCCAGCAGCTTAGCCTCCCGTGGGACCCAGTACTTC.

The chain has TRBV20-1 and TRBJ2-7; weak D call: TRBD2 (5 bases). Looked up from germline, CDR1 is DFQATT and CDR2 is SNEGSKA (reference sequence). The CDR3 loop spans 13 amino acids. The CDR3 is CRAASGVLREQYF. For the CDR3, the DNA is TGCAGAGCTGCCTCCGGGGTTCTACGAGAGCAGTACTTC.

The chain combines TRBV7-2 with TRBJ2-7; D may be TRBD1 or TRBD2 (5 bases each). The V end lost 1 base, the J end lost 4 bases, and 17 bases lay between the germline ends. This CDR3 region has 16 residues. CDR1 is SGHTA, CDR2 FQGNSA, per germline. The CDR3 DNA sequence: TGTGCCAGCAGCTTAGGGGTCGGGCTGGGGGAGTACGAGCAGTACTTC. Translated: CASSLGVGLGEYEQYF.

This chain uses TRBV2 with TRBJ1-1, with a tentative D call TRBD1 (5 bases). Trimming took 3 bases from V and 9 from J, leaving 11 bases between them. The germline V gene encodes CDR1 SNHLY and CDR2 FYNNEI. The CDR3 runs 12 residues. Written as DNA, the CDR3 is TGTGCCAGCAGTGATGGGCAGGGTAAAGCTTTCTTT. Translating it yields CASSDGQGKAFF. Drawing the rest from reference TRBV2 and TRBJ1-1, the complete variable domain is EPEVTQTPSHQVTQMGQEVILRCVPISNHLYFYWYRQILGQKVEFLVSFYNNEISEKSEIFDDQFSVERPDGSNFTLKIRSTKLEDSAMYFCASSDGQGKAFFGQGTRLTVV.

Remarks on this clonotype: A read error may account for a junction end that differs from germline. This chain links TRBV20-1 with TRBJ1-2, with D perhaps TRBD1 (5 bases). CDR1 is DFQATT and CDR2 is SNEGSKA in the germline V gene (reference sequence). This CDR3 region has 12 residues. CDR3 coding DNA: TGCAGTGCGTGGGGGGTTAACTATGGCTACACTTTC. It is translated as CSAWGVNYGYTF.